This TCR beta chain comes out of a study of blood T cell repertoires in COVID-19. Germline V lookup: CDR1 SGHDT, CDR2 YYEEEE. The V and J ends lost 3 bases and 7 bases respectively, with 10 bases between them. The CDR3 runs 12 residues. Sequencing was performed with immunoSEQ multiplex PCR; in TCRdb, only in-frame clones are kept and a portion is missing. The table shows approximately 250,000 clones, with about 80% occurring only once. This clone has more than one count but fewer than ten. The sequence came from a man between 40 and 49 years old who had recovered from COVID-19. The sequenced material came from PBMCs or T cells enriched from blood (not recorded which). J is TRBJ1-1 and V is TRBV5-6; D is uncertain. CDR3 sequence (DNA): TGTGCCAGCAGCTCTCGAGGGCGTGAAGCTTTCTTT. It encodes CASSSRGREAFF. Supplemented by reference TRBV5-6 and TRBJ1-1, the full variable domain reads DAGVTQSPTHLIKTRGQQVTLRCSPKSGHDTVSWYQQALGQGPQFIFQYYEEEERQRGNFPDRFSGHQFPNYSSELNVNALLLGDSALYLCASSSRGREAFFGQGTRLTVV.